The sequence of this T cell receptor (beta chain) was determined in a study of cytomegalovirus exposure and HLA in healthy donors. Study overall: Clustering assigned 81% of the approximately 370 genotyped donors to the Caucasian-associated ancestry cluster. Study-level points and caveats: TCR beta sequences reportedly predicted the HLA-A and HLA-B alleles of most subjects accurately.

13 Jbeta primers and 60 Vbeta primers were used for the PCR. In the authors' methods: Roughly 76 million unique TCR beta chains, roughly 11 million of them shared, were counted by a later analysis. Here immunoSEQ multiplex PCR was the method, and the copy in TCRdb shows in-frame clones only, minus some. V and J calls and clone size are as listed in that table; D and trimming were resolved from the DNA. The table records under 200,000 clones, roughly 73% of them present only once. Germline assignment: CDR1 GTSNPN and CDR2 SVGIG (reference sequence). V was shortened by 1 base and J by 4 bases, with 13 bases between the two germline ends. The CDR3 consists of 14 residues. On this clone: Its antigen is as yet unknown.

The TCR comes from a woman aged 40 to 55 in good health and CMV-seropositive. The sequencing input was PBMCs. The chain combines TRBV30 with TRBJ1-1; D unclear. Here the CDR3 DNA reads TGTGCCTGGAGTGGCGGGGTAATGGTCACTGAAGCTTTCTTT. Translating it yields CAWSGGVMVTEAFF.